The 10 T cell receptor beta chains presented below share a single source sample, sequenced in a study of T cells after yellow fever vaccination. Each CDR3 protein gets one entry after TCRdb re-called the 5' RACE reads with MiXCR. The sample holds 170,000 or so distinct CDR3 sequences; over 7% are singletons and the top ten take under 40%. Sequences were derived from CD8+ T cells sorted from PBMCs, sampled 45 days after the yellow fever booster vaccination. The receptors stem from a man between 18 and 35 years old who received the YFV17D yellow fever vaccine.

There are a few counts of this clonotype. The V call is TRBV7-9, the J call TRBJ2-3; D is uncertain. CDR3 length: 13 amino acids. V was cut by 5 bases and J by 2 bases, with 8 bases left in between. Germline CDR1 reads SEHNR; CDR2 reads FQNEAQ (reference sequence). The CDR3 region has the DNA TGTGCCAGCAGCAAAGGCCCCACAGATACGCAGTATTTT. This sequence encodes CASSKGPTDTQYF.

The chain uses TRBV28 and TRBJ1-6; D unclear. The CDR3 covers 18 residues. The V end was cut by 2 bases, the J end by 0 bases, with 14 bases between. The germline gives CDR1 MDHEN, CDR2 SYDVKM. CDR3 sequence reads: CASSLLYGPSSYNSPLHF. CDR3 in DNA: TGTGCCAGCAGTTTACTTTACGGGCCCAGCTCCTATAATTCACCCCTCCACTTT.

The chain combines TRBV11-2 with TRBJ2-3, with TRBD2 identical over 12 bases. Germline CDR1 and CDR2: SGHAT and FQNNGV. This CDR3 spans 15 amino acids. Losses at the gene ends were 2 bases for V and 6 bases for J; bases not matched to a gene: 3. In DNA form, the CDR3 reads TGTGCCAGCAGCTTACTAGCGGGGGGGGAGGATACGCAGTATTTT. This translates into CASSLLAGGEDTQYF.

The chain combines TRBV2 with TRBJ1-6; D unresolved. Trimming took 2 bases from V and 3 from J, leaving 11 bases between them. From germline, CDR1 is SNHLY and CDR2 FYNNEI. CDR3 length equals 16 residues. CDR3 residues: CASSEQRDFYNSPLHF. CDR3 coding DNA: TGTGCCAGCAGTGAACAGAGGGATTTCTATAATTCACCCCTCCACTTT.

V and J are TRBV5-1 and TRBJ1-5; 9 nucleotides agree with TRBD1. The ends lost 4 bases at V and 4 bases at J; junction bases unmatched: 6. In germline, CDR1 is SGHRS, CDR2 YFSETQ. The CDR3 extends over 15 amino acids. CDR3 nucleotide sequence: TGCGCCAGCAGCCCGGCCGGGACAGGGAATCAGCCCCAGCATTTT. Translation: CASSPAGTGNQPQHF.

This clonotype was recorded at least ten times. The rearrangement uses TRBV4-3 and TRBJ1-1; 9 bases match TRBD1. Germline assignment: CDR1 LGHNA and CDR2 YSLEER. The CDR3 has 14 residues. V was pared by 4 bases and J by 5 bases, with 5 bases of the junction left unmatched. The CDR3 reads CASSRDRVGTEAFF. DNA for the CDR3: TGCGCCAGCAGCCGGGACAGGGTTGGGACTGAAGCTTTCTTT.

The sample holds a few counts of this clonotype. This chain connects TRBV7-6 to TRBJ2-7; D may correspond to TRBD1 or TRBD2 (5 bases each). The CDR3 is made up of 13 amino acids. V lost 0 bases and J lost 7, with 10 bases in between. Germline V CDR1 and CDR2: SGHVS, FNYEAQ. The CDR3 DNA sequence: TGTGCCAGCAGCTTAGCGGACGAGGGGGAGCAGTACGTC. It translates to CASSLADEGEQYV.

The chain couples TRBV12-3 or TRBV12-4 to TRBJ1-1; no reliable D call. The CDR3 is 12 amino acids. Trimming left V 1 base short and J 4 bases short, with 4 bases between. The CDR3, as DNA: TGTGCCAGCAGTTTAGGCCCCACTGAAGCTTTCTTT. Translating it yields CASSLGPTEAFF.

The chain employs TRBV4-3 and TRBJ2-5, with D possibly TRBD2 on 7 matching bases. Trimming shortened V by 0 bases and J by 5 bases, and 16 bases separated the two germline ends. The V gene's germline CDR1 is LGHNA and CDR2 YSLEER. This CDR3 has 16 residues. CDR3 coding DNA: TGCGCCAGCAGCCAAGATCGGTGGGGGGGCCGGGAGACCCAGTACTTC. This codes for CASSQDRWGGRETQYF.

This clonotype was counted a few times. The V call is TRBV13, the J call TRBJ2-1; D is perhaps TRBD1 (5 bases). Germline CDR1 and CDR2: PRHDT and FYEKMQ (reference sequence). The CDR3 length is 15 residues. Trimming removed 3 bases from V and 4 bases from J, with 13 bases in between. The DNA for the CDR3 is TGTGCCAGCAGCTTTGGGCAGGGCTCATACAATGAGCAGTTCTTC. Its protein product is CASSFGQGSYNEQFF.